The present T cell receptor (beta chain) was sequenced within a study of cytomegalovirus exposure and HLA in healthy donors. Sequencing used immunoSEQ multiplex PCR; TCRdb keeps in-frame clones, though not all of them. The sample contains about 240,000 clones, around 85% of which appear only once. Trimming took off 5 bases at V and 8 bases at J, with 13 bases between the two ends. Germline CDR1 and CDR2: PRHDT and FYEKMQ (reference sequence). This CDR3 region has 13 residues. Sequences were obtained from PBMCs. This receptor was taken from a woman aged 25 to 39 in good health and CMV-seropositive. This chain joins TRBV13 and TRBJ2-1; TRBD2 might be the D (6 bases). The CDR3 region has the DNA TGTGCCAGCAGCCCCTCATGGGAGGATGAGCAGTTCTTC. Encoded protein: CASSPSWEDEQFF. The full variable domain, rest sourced from reference TRBV13 and TRBJ2-1, is AAGVIQSPRHLIKEKRETATLKCYPIPRHDTVYWYQQGPGQDPQFLISFYEKMQSDKGSIPDRFSAQQFSDYHSELNMSSLELGDSALYFCASSPSWEDEQFFGPGTRLTVL.